The rows below give T cell receptor beta chains drawn from one sample of a study of blood T cell repertoires in COVID-19. TCRdb's table, derived via immunoSEQ multiplex PCR, lists solely in-frame clones and lacks some. The sample lists roughly 180,000 clones, roughly nine tenths seen once, with under 2.5% in the top ten. The sequenced material came from peripheral blood. The origin of the receptors is a man in his 70s with active or convalescent COVID-19. CDR3s include the opening cysteine and the closing phenylalanine or tryptophan. The D gene is left open where the match is weak. Rows may omit the clone size; those that give it use once, few, many or a size class.

>NA|TRBV6-5|TRBD1|TRBJ1-2
CASNQRQGVAYGYTF
TGTGCCAGCAACCAAAGACAGGGAGTGGCCTATGGCTACACCTTC
>once|TRBV2|NA|TRBJ1-2
CASSVSQGLGYTF
TGTGCCAGCAGTGTTTCTCAGGGCCTTGGCTACACCTTC
>NA|TRBV7-2|TRBD1|TRBJ2-4
CASQGQGKNIQYF
TGTGCCAGCCAGGGACAGGGGAAAAACATTCAGTACTTC
>NA|TRBV28|TRBD1|TRBJ1-5
CASSSGQGSPPQHF
TGTGCCAGCAGTTCAGGACAGGGCAGTCCCCCCCAGCATTTT
>NA|TRBV5-4|NA|TRBJ2-7
CASSGGADYEQYF
TGTGCCAGCAGCGGCGGGGCAGACTACGAGCAGTACTTC
>NA|TRBV29-1|NA|TRBJ2-4
CSVVSAKNIQYF
TGCAGCGTTGTTAGCGCCAAAAACATTCAGTACTTC
>NA|TRBV6-5|NA|TRBJ2-7
CASRSGQPFDEQYF
TGTGCCAGCAGGAGTGGGCAGCCTTTCGACGAGCAGTACTTC
>NA|TRBV19|TRBD1|TRBJ2-4
CASSIAPGGAGNIQYF
TGTGCCAGTAGTATTGCCCCAGGGGGCGCCGGGAACATTCAGTACTTC
>few|TRBV14|TRBD1|TRBJ1-1
CASSQGRNRGLKNTEAFF
TGTGCCAGCAGCCAGGGAAGAAACAGGGGGCTGAAGAACACTGAAGCTTTCTTT
>NA|TRBV29-1|NA|TRBJ1-5
CSVQEISNQPQHF
TGCAGCGTCCAGGAAATAAGCAATCAGCCCCAGCATTTT
>NA|TRBV9|TRBD2|TRBJ2-5
CASSVVASGVIYF
TGTGCCAGCAGCGTAGTTGCTAGCGGGGTTATATACTTC
>NA|TRBV5-1|NA|TRBJ1-6
CASSPTRQANSPLHF
TGCGCCAGCAGCCCTACCAGACAGGCTAATTCACCCCTCCACTTT
>NA|TRBV19|NA|TRBJ2-1
CASSPRGGALSSDEQFF
TGTGCCAGTAGCCCCAGGGGAGGGGCCCTATCAAGCGATGAGCAGTTCTTC
>once|TRBV6-6|TRBD1|TRBJ1-4
CASRGGQGPTEKLFF
TGTGCCAGCAGAGGTGGACAGGGACCCACTGAAAAACTGTTTTTT
>NA|TRBV11-2|NA|TRBJ2-3
CASSARFGGRLRSTDTQYF
TGTGCCAGCAGCGCGCGCTTTGGGGGCAGACTAAGGAGCACAGATACGCAGTATTTT
>NA|TRBV18|NA|TRBJ1-5
CASSPEGSHQPQHF
TGTGCCAGCTCACCAGAGGGTAGCCATCAGCCCCAGCATTTT
>NA|TRBV4-3|NA|TRBJ2-5
CASSQGQQGQETQYF
TGCGCCAGCAGCCAAGGCCAACAGGGCCAAGAGACCCAGTACTTC
>NA|TRBV11-2|NA|TRBJ2-1
CASSSRQTNEQFF
TGTGCCAGCAGCTCCCGACAGACCAATGAGCAGTTCTTC
>NA|TRBV28|TRBD1|TRBJ1-2
CARGQGASGEGYTF
TGTGCCAGGGGACAGGGGGCTAGTGGGGAGGGCTACACCTTC
>few|TRBV5-1|NA|TRBJ1-2
CASSLADFYGYTF
TGCGCCAGCAGCTTGGCAGATTTCTATGGCTACACCTTC
>NA|TRBV19|NA|TRBJ2-5
CASSMRGRKETQYF
TGTGCCAGTAGTATGCGGGGGCGTAAAGAGACCCAGTACTTC
>NA|TRBV24-1|TRBD1|TRBJ1-5
CATSAYGTVDNQPQHF
TGTGCCACCAGTGCCTACGGGACAGTTGACAATCAGCCCCAGCATTTT
>once|TRBV7-6|TRBD1|TRBJ2-2
CASSPDRVEYTGELFF
TGTGCCAGCAGCCCGGACAGGGTCGAATACACCGGGGAGCTGTTTTTT
>once|TRBV10-1|NA|TRBJ2-5
CASSQGLGYQETQYF
TGCGCCAGCAGCCAGGGGTTAGGGTACCAAGAGACCCAGTACTTC
>NA|TRBV5-1|NA|TRBJ2-1
CASSFNLPGAPRLEQFF
TGCGCCAGCAGCTTTAACCTCCCCGGTGCACCCAGGCTTGAGCAGTTCTTC
>NA|TRBV24-1|TRBD2|TRBJ2-1
CATSSSGGNNEQFF
TGTGCCACCAGTTCTAGCGGGGGAAACAATGAGCAGTTCTTC
>NA|TRBV4-3|NA|TRBJ2-7
CASRPPTRAYLRAQVYEQYF
TGCGCCAGCCGACCTCCAACTAGGGCCTACCTACGGGCCCAAGTGTACGAGCAGTACTTC
>NA|TRBV9|NA|TRBJ1-6
CASSPEVNSPLHF
TGTGCCAGCAGCCCAGAGGTCAATTCACCCCTCCACTTT
>NA|TRBV7-2|TRBD2|TRBJ2-7
CASSTGVPGLGYEQYF
TGTGCCAGCAGCACCGGAGTCCCGGGACTAGGGTACGAGCAGTACTTC
>NA|TRBV27|TRBD1|TRBJ2-3
CASSSPTGGTDTQYF
TGTGCCAGCAGTTCCCCGACAGGGGGCACAGATACGCAGTATTTT
>once|TRBV7-9|TRBD1|TRBJ1-4
CASSVTGFNEKLFF
TGTGCCAGCAGCGTGACAGGGTTTAATGAAAAACTGTTTTTT
>NA|TRBV29-1|TRBD2|TRBJ2-7
CSARLADYEQYF
TGCAGCGCTAGACTAGCGGACTACGAGCAGTACTTC
>NA|TRBV19|NA|TRBJ2-7
CASSIGQGDMAQYF
TGTGCCAGTAGTATCGGCCAGGGTGATATGGCGCAGTACTTC
>NA|TRBV7-8|NA|TRBJ1-1
CASSSRGGMNTEAFF
TGTGCCAGCAGCTCCAGGGGAGGGATGAACACTGAAGCTTTCTTT
>NA|TRBV9|NA|TRBJ1-1
CASSASQLNTEAFF
TGTGCCAGCAGCGCATCACAGCTGAACACTGAAGCTTTCTTT
>NA|TRBV19|NA|TRBJ1-1
CASQGGGAGTEAFF
TGTGCCAGCCAAGGCGGGGGGGCGGGCACTGAAGCTTTCTTT
>once|TRBV6-5|TRBD1|TRBJ1-6
CASTLVRTGAFPLHF
TGTGCCAGCACACTGGTGAGGACAGGGGCTTTCCCCCTCCACTTT
>NA|TRBV19|TRBD1|TRBJ1-2
CASRLGGRNYGYTF
TGTGCCAGTAGGTTAGGGGGCCGGAACTATGGCTACACCTTC
>NA|TRBV2|TRBD1|TRBJ1-2
CASSEQDRRYGYTF
TGTGCCAGCAGTGAGCAGGACAGGCGCTATGGCTACACCTTC
>NA|TRBV4-1|NA|TRBJ2-7
CASSQESQAVYEQYF
TGCGCCAGCAGCCAAGAGTCCCAGGCCGTATACGAGCAGTACTTC
>NA|TRBV2|TRBD1|TRBJ2-2
CASRPPGQANTGELFF
TGTGCCAGCAGGCCCCCGGGACAGGCGAACACCGGGGAGCTGTTTTTT
>NA|TRBV4-1|TRBD1|TRBJ1-2
CASSHEQTGVRGLGYTF
TGCGCCAGCAGCCACGAACAAACCGGGGTCAGGGGGCTTGGCTACACCTTC
>NA|TRBV3-1/TRBV3-2|TRBD1|TRBJ2-5
CASSAGRTGGRETQYF
TGTGCCAGCAGCGCCGGTCGGACAGGGGGTCGAGAGACCCAGTACTTC
>NA|TRBV5-4|TRBD2|TRBJ2-5
CASSHKGLAGQETQYF
TGTGCCAGCAGTCACAAGGGACTAGCGGGCCAAGAGACCCAGTACTTC
>NA|TRBV9|NA|TRBJ1-4
CASSLGRPTNEKLFF
TGTGCCAGCAGCCTAGGGAGGCCAACTAATGAAAAACTGTTTTTT
>few|TRBV4-3|NA|TRBJ2-7
CASSQGLEQYF
TGCGCCAGCAGCCAAGGGCTCGAGCAGTACTTC
>NA|TRBV30|NA|TRBJ1-5
CAWTQGLDQPQHF
TGTGCCTGGACACAGGGCTTGGATCAGCCCCAGCATTTT
>once|TRBV30|TRBD1|TRBJ2-3
CAWNGQGTDTQYF
TGTGCCTGGAACGGACAGGGAACAGATACGCAGTATTTT
>NA|TRBV11-2|NA|TRBJ1-2
CASSFGGANGYTF
TGTGCCAGCAGCTTTGGGGGGGCGAATGGCTACACCTTC
>NA|TRBV7-2|TRBD1|TRBJ2-6
CASSGRTGPSGANVLTF
TGTGCCAGCAGCGGACGGACAGGGCCATCTGGGGCCAACGTCCTGACTTTC
>NA|TRBV2|TRBD1|TRBJ1-5
CASSERGDRVGQPQHF
TGTGCCAGCAGTGAGAGGGGGGACAGGGTAGGTCAGCCCCAGCATTTT
>NA|TRBV18|TRBD1|TRBJ2-3
CASSPRQGKDTQYF
TGTGCCAGCTCACCCCGACAGGGTAAAGATACGCAGTATTTT
>NA|TRBV11-2|TRBD2|TRBJ2-1
CASSLDTSGRYNEQFF
TGTGCCAGCAGCTTAGACACTAGCGGGAGATACAATGAGCAGTTCTTC
>NA|TRBV4-3|TRBD2|TRBJ2-2
CASSQEPSGTKNTGELFF
TGCGCCAGCAGCCAAGAACCCTCCGGGACTAAGAACACCGGGGAGCTGTTTTTT
>once|TRBV5-5|NA|TRBJ1-2
CASSLALPGNGYTF
TGTGCCAGCAGCTTGGCTCTTCCGGGTAATGGCTACACCTTC